Listed below are T cell receptor beta chains from one sample, sequenced in a study of blood T cells in healthy people across ages. TCRdb processed the 5' RACE reads anew with MiXCR; each CDR3 protein has one entry. Seen here are some 1,500,000 distinct CDR3 sequences, roughly 43% observed once, and the top ten hold approximately 4%. The sequenced sample was blood. These TCRs come from a woman aged 18-30 years in good health. Both conserved end residues are part of each CDR3. Fields, in order: clone size, J gene, V gene, D gene, CDR3 protein, CDR3 DNA. The D gene is left open where the match is weak. Part of the rows lack a size; the others show once, few, many or a class for expanded clones.

clone_size: -; j_call: TRBJ2-3; v_call: TRBV4-3; d_call: TRBD2; cdr3_aa: CASSQEVSGVAGGDTQYF; cdr3_nt: TGCGCCAGCAGCCAAGAGGTCTCCGGGGTAGCGGGGGGAGATACGCAGTATTTT
clone_size: -; j_call: TRBJ1-2; v_call: TRBV7-9; d_call: -; cdr3_aa: CTSQTDSLYGYTF; cdr3_nt: TGTACCAGCCAAACGGACAGCCTCTATGGCTACACCTTC
clone_size: -; j_call: TRBJ1-6; v_call: TRBV11-2; d_call: -; cdr3_aa: CASSLAFVRGNSPLHF; cdr3_nt: TGTGCCAGCAGCTTAGCCTTCGTCAGGGGTAATTCACCCCTCCACTTT
clone_size: many; j_call: TRBJ1-1; v_call: TRBV14; d_call: -; cdr3_aa: CASRPQGNTEAFF; cdr3_nt: TGTGCCAGCAGACCACAGGGGAACACTGAAGCTTTCTTT
clone_size: -; j_call: TRBJ1-4; v_call: TRBV28; d_call: -; cdr3_aa: CASRRHARPGVNEKLFF; cdr3_nt: TGTGCCAGCAGACGCCACGCAAGACCGGGAGTTAATGAAAAACTGTTTTTT
clone_size: once; j_call: TRBJ2-1; v_call: TRBV6-6; d_call: -; cdr3_aa: CASRIQPGENFNEQFF; cdr3_nt: TGTGCCAGCAGGATCCAGCCCGGGGAAAACTTCAATGAGCAGTTCTTC
clone_size: many; j_call: TRBJ2-7; v_call: TRBV29-1; d_call: -; cdr3_aa: CSVVTGEGYEQYF; cdr3_nt: TGCAGCGTTGTAACGGGAGAGGGCTACGAGCAGTACTTC
clone_size: few; j_call: TRBJ1-5; v_call: TRBV27; d_call: -; cdr3_aa: CASGANQPQHF; cdr3_nt: TGTGCCAGCGGTGCCAATCAGCCCCAGCATTTT
clone_size: -; j_call: TRBJ1-4; v_call: TRBV7-9; d_call: TRBD1; cdr3_aa: CASSYYQGESTNEKLFF; cdr3_nt: TGTGCCAGCAGCTATTACCAGGGGGAGTCAACTAATGAAAAACTGTTTTTT
clone_size: few; j_call: TRBJ2-5; v_call: TRBV5-1; d_call: -; cdr3_aa: CASSLVGGLGYNEQYF; cdr3_nt: TGCGCCAGCAGCTTGGTAGGGGGTCTGGGCTACAATGAGCAGTACTTC
clone_size: -; j_call: TRBJ1-5; v_call: TRBV28; d_call: -; cdr3_aa: CASSFGRGGKRPQHF; cdr3_nt: TGTGCCAGCAGTTTCGGGAGGGGAGGCAAGCGGCCCCAGCATTTT
clone_size: -; j_call: TRBJ2-4; v_call: TRBV4-2; d_call: TRBD1; cdr3_aa: CASSQARGGTKNIQYF; cdr3_nt: TGTGCCAGCAGCCAAGCTCGAGGGGGCACGAAAAACATTCAGTACTTT
clone_size: -; j_call: TRBJ2-3; v_call: TRBV6-5; d_call: -; cdr3_aa: CASSYQLARSHEDTQYF; cdr3_nt: TGTGCCAGCAGTTATCAACTAGCCAGGTCCCACGAGGATACGCAGTATTTT
clone_size: once; j_call: TRBJ2-1; v_call: TRBV10-3; d_call: -; cdr3_aa: CAISEELQETQFF; cdr3_nt: TGTGCCATCAGCGAAGAACTCCAAGAGACCCAGTTCTTC
clone_size: -; j_call: TRBJ1-5; v_call: TRBV4-3; d_call: -; cdr3_aa: CASSQDAFYSNQPQHF; cdr3_nt: TGCGCCAGCAGCCAAGATGCGTTTTATAGCAATCAGCCCCAGCATTTT
clone_size: few; j_call: TRBJ1-6; v_call: TRBV20-1; d_call: -; cdr3_aa: CSASPTANSPLHF; cdr3_nt: TGCAGTGCTAGCCCGACCGCTAATTCACCCCTCCACTTT
clone_size: few; j_call: TRBJ2-3; v_call: TRBV29-1; d_call: -; cdr3_aa: CSVEDPQGPSTDTQYF; cdr3_nt: TGCAGCGTTGAAGATCCTCAGGGGCCAAGCACAGATACGCAGTATTTT
clone_size: -; j_call: TRBJ1-2; v_call: TRBV10-3; d_call: -; cdr3_aa: CAISESVAGFNYGYTF; cdr3_nt: TGTGCCATCAGTGAGTCTGTCGCGGGGTTTAACTATGGCTACACCTTC
clone_size: -; j_call: TRBJ2-7; v_call: TRBV2; d_call: TRBD2; cdr3_aa: CASRVTSGIYEQYF; cdr3_nt: TGTGCCAGCAGGGTGACTAGCGGGATCTACGAGCAGTACTTC
clone_size: -; j_call: TRBJ1-5; v_call: TRBV7-2; d_call: -; cdr3_aa: CASSWARASNQPQHF; cdr3_nt: TGTGCCAGCAGCTGGGCAAGGGCTAGCAATCAGCCCCAGCATTTT
clone_size: -; j_call: TRBJ2-5; v_call: TRBV2; d_call: -; cdr3_aa: CAMGDPYQETQYF; cdr3_nt: TGTGCCATGGGGGACCCTTACCAAGAGACCCAGTACTTC
clone_size: few; j_call: TRBJ2-4; v_call: TRBV29-1; d_call: TRBD1; cdr3_aa: CSVRDREWKNIQYF; cdr3_nt: TGCAGCGTCCGGGACAGGGAGTGGAAAAACATTCAGTACTTC
clone_size: -; j_call: TRBJ1-2; v_call: TRBV27; d_call: -; cdr3_aa: CAGSLSGQVYNYGYTF; cdr3_nt: TGTGCCGGCAGTTTATCGGGGCAGGTTTATAACTATGGCTACACCTTC
clone_size: few; j_call: TRBJ2-7; v_call: TRBV7-2; d_call: -; cdr3_aa: CASRRGTQSYEQYF; cdr3_nt: TGTGCCAGCAGGAGGGGGACACAATCCTACGAGCAGTACTTC
clone_size: few; j_call: TRBJ2-1; v_call: TRBV20-1; d_call: -; cdr3_aa: CSTGGNYNEQFF; cdr3_nt: TGCAGTACGGGTGGGAACTACAATGAGCAGTTCTTC
clone_size: -; j_call: TRBJ2-1; v_call: TRBV6-5; d_call: -; cdr3_aa: CASRRAGDNEQFF; cdr3_nt: TGTGCCAGCAGGCGGGCAGGGGACAATGAGCAGTTCTTC
clone_size: -; j_call: TRBJ2-1; v_call: TRBV29-1; d_call: TRBD2; cdr3_aa: CSVVGAGGLYNEQFF; cdr3_nt: TGCAGCGTTGTCGGAGCGGGAGGGCTGTACAATGAGCAGTTCTTC
clone_size: few; j_call: TRBJ2-7; v_call: TRBV6-5; d_call: TRBD2; cdr3_aa: CASSRVAGNYEQYF; cdr3_nt: TGTGCCAGCAGTAGAGTAGCGGGTAACTACGAGCAGTACTTC
clone_size: few; j_call: TRBJ2-7; v_call: TRBV20-1; d_call: -; cdr3_aa: CSASLVSRGEQYF; cdr3_nt: TGCAGTGCTAGTTTAGTTAGTCGGGGCGAGCAGTACTTC
clone_size: -; j_call: TRBJ1-2; v_call: TRBV2; d_call: -; cdr3_aa: CASSEAAGLGYTF; cdr3_nt: TGTGCCAGCAGTGAAGCGGCAGGGCTCGGCTACACCTTC
clone_size: few; j_call: TRBJ1-1; v_call: TRBV7-2; d_call: TRBD1; cdr3_aa: CASSFQTGETEAFF; cdr3_nt: TGTGCCAGCAGCTTCCAAACAGGGGAGACTGAAGCTTTCTTT
clone_size: -; j_call: TRBJ1-1; v_call: TRBV29-1; d_call: TRBD1; cdr3_aa: CSVESGAWDRFNTEAFF; cdr3_nt: TGCAGCGTTGAGTCGGGGGCGTGGGACAGGTTTAACACTGAAGCTTTCTTT
clone_size: -; j_call: TRBJ2-7; v_call: TRBV4-2; d_call: -; cdr3_aa: CASSHGSQGYEQYF; cdr3_nt: TGTGCCAGCAGCCACGGATCTCAGGGCTACGAGCAGTACTTC
clone_size: many; j_call: TRBJ1-2; v_call: TRBV7-9; d_call: -; cdr3_aa: CASSFVGRADYGYTF; cdr3_nt: TGTGCCAGCAGCTTCGTCGGCAGGGCGGACTATGGCTACACCTTC
clone_size: few; j_call: TRBJ1-1; v_call: TRBV27; d_call: -; cdr3_aa: CASSRLEKGEAFF; cdr3_nt: TGTGCCAGCAGCAGACTGGAGAAGGGTGAAGCTTTCTTT
clone_size: -; j_call: TRBJ1-2; v_call: TRBV12-3/TRBV12-4; d_call: -; cdr3_aa: CASFPAGRLGYTF; cdr3_nt: TGTGCCAGCTTCCCCGCGGGCCGTCTAGGCTACACCTTC
clone_size: -; j_call: TRBJ1-1; v_call: TRBV10-2; d_call: -; cdr3_aa: CASKALGTEAFF; cdr3_nt: TGCGCCAGCAAGGCGTTAGGCACTGAAGCTTTCTTT
clone_size: -; j_call: TRBJ1-2; v_call: TRBV12-5; d_call: -; cdr3_aa: CASGFYGDPNYGYTF; cdr3_nt: TGTGCTAGTGGTTTTTATGGGGATCCTAACTATGGCTACACCTTC
clone_size: -; j_call: TRBJ2-3; v_call: TRBV2; d_call: TRBD1; cdr3_aa: CASKDRGADTQYF; cdr3_nt: TGTGCCAGCAAGGACAGGGGGGCAGATACGCAGTATTTT
clone_size: -; j_call: TRBJ2-7; v_call: TRBV5-1; d_call: -; cdr3_aa: CASSLGQSFYEQYF; cdr3_nt: TGCGCCAGCAGCTTGGGACAGAGCTTCTACGAGCAGTACTTC
clone_size: few; j_call: TRBJ2-1; v_call: TRBV2; d_call: TRBD2; cdr3_aa: CASVVGRSSYNEQFF; cdr3_nt: TGTGCCAGCGTCGTCGGGAGGAGCTCCTACAATGAGCAGTTCTTC
clone_size: -; j_call: TRBJ2-7; v_call: TRBV14; d_call: TRBD2; cdr3_aa: CASSRTRFSYNEQYF; cdr3_nt: TGTGCCAGCAGCCGGACTAGATTCTCCTACAATGAGCAGTACTTC
clone_size: few; j_call: TRBJ2-7; v_call: TRBV6-2/TRBV6-3; d_call: -; cdr3_aa: CASSYADEQYF; cdr3_nt: TGTGCCAGCAGTTACGCCGACGAGCAGTACTTC
clone_size: -; j_call: TRBJ2-7; v_call: TRBV20-1; d_call: TRBD1; cdr3_aa: CSARGGDRGYEQYF; cdr3_nt: TGCAGTGCTAGAGGTGGGGACAGGGGCTACGAGCAGTACTTC
clone_size: -; j_call: TRBJ2-3; v_call: TRBV20-1; d_call: -; cdr3_aa: CSARPSNPIRTQYF; cdr3_nt: TGCAGTGCTAGACCCTCAAACCCCATTAGAACGCAGTATTTT
clone_size: -; j_call: TRBJ1-6; v_call: TRBV4-3; d_call: -; cdr3_aa: CASRLLPRDGVGNSPLHF; cdr3_nt: TGCGCCAGCAGGCTACTCCCTCGTGATGGGGTAGGGAATTCACCCCTCCACTTT
clone_size: few; j_call: TRBJ2-5; v_call: TRBV7-2; d_call: -; cdr3_aa: CASSFLSSEQYF; cdr3_nt: TGTGCCAGCAGCTTTCTCAGTTCGGAGCAGTACTTC
clone_size: once; j_call: TRBJ2-3; v_call: TRBV11-2; d_call: TRBD2; cdr3_aa: CASSLVLAGGPGDTQYF; cdr3_nt: TGTGCCAGCAGCTTAGTCCTAGCGGGGGGGCCAGGAGATACGCAGTATTTT
clone_size: -; j_call: TRBJ2-1; v_call: TRBV27; d_call: TRBD2; cdr3_aa: CASSLIAGETYNEQFF; cdr3_nt: TGTGCCAGCAGTCTCATAGCGGGGGAGACCTACAATGAGCAGTTCTTC
clone_size: -; j_call: TRBJ2-1; v_call: TRBV9; d_call: -; cdr3_aa: CASSVSGPNEQFF; cdr3_nt: TGTGCCAGCAGCGTGTCTGGCCCCAATGAGCAGTTCTTC
clone_size: -; j_call: TRBJ1-2; v_call: TRBV6-5; d_call: -; cdr3_aa: CASSPPEEPNYGYTF; cdr3_nt: TGTGCCAGCAGCCCCCCCGAGGAACCTAACTATGGCTACACCTTC
clone_size: many; j_call: TRBJ2-1; v_call: TRBV6-2/TRBV6-3; d_call: TRBD1; cdr3_aa: CASSTYRGSNNEQFF; cdr3_nt: TGTGCCAGCAGTACGTACAGGGGTTCCAACAATGAGCAGTTCTTC
clone_size: -; j_call: TRBJ2-7; v_call: TRBV20-1; d_call: -; cdr3_aa: CSACVWDSYEQYF; cdr3_nt: TGCAGTGCATGCGTTTGGGATTCCTACGAGCAGTACTTC
clone_size: few; j_call: TRBJ1-2; v_call: TRBV25-1; d_call: -; cdr3_aa: CASSEGDRYGYTF; cdr3_nt: TGTGCCAGCAGTGAGGGGGACCGCTATGGCTACACCTTC
clone_size: -; j_call: TRBJ2-2; v_call: TRBV4-3; d_call: -; cdr3_aa: CASSQGRGTGELFF; cdr3_nt: TGCGCCAGCAGCCAAGGAAGAGGGACCGGGGAGCTGTTTTTT
clone_size: few; j_call: TRBJ2-7; v_call: TRBV20-1; d_call: -; cdr3_aa: CSASRGTSYEQYF; cdr3_nt: TGCAGTGCCAGCAGGGGTACCTCCTACGAGCAGTACTTC
clone_size: many; j_call: TRBJ2-3; v_call: TRBV6-1; d_call: TRBD2; cdr3_aa: CASSEPTSGRTDTQYF; cdr3_nt: TGTGCCAGCAGTGAACCGACTAGCGGACGCACAGATACGCAGTATTTT
clone_size: once; j_call: TRBJ2-2; v_call: TRBV5-1; d_call: -; cdr3_aa: CASSLIDPNTGELFF; cdr3_nt: TGCGCCAGCAGCTTGATAGATCCGAACACCGGGGAGCTGTTTTTT
clone_size: -; j_call: TRBJ2-7; v_call: TRBV5-1; d_call: -; cdr3_aa: CASRGDRTYNEQYF; cdr3_nt: TGCGCCAGCAGAGGAGACAGGACCTACAATGAGCAGTACTTC